This T cell receptor (beta chain) was recorded in a study of radiation and T cells in renal cell carcinoma. This CDR3 comprises 12 residues. Trimming shortened V by 4 bases and J by 3 bases, and 4 bases separated the two germline ends. Germline V gene sequence: CDR1 SGHNT, CDR2 YYREEE (reference sequence). The protocol was immunoSEQ multiplex PCR, while the TCRdb copy is restricted to in-frame clones and leaves out a portion. The table includes fewer than 30,000 clones, 81% detected once. Sample time point: blood 2 weeks post-SBRT. The treatment here: 15 Gy SBRT to primary tumor, nephrectomy 4 weeks later. After SBRT, blood was collected at 2 and 4 weeks, plus baseline.

Sample: blood, taken from a patient whose treatment included radiotherapy and nephrectomy. The V and J genes are TRBV5-4 and TRBJ2-2; D gene uncertain. The sequence was collected from a man aged 60 to 75 with renal cell carcinoma. Written as DNA, the CDR3 is TGTGCCAGCAGCCCGTACACCGGGGAGCTGTTTTTT. Encoded protein: CASSPYTGELFF.